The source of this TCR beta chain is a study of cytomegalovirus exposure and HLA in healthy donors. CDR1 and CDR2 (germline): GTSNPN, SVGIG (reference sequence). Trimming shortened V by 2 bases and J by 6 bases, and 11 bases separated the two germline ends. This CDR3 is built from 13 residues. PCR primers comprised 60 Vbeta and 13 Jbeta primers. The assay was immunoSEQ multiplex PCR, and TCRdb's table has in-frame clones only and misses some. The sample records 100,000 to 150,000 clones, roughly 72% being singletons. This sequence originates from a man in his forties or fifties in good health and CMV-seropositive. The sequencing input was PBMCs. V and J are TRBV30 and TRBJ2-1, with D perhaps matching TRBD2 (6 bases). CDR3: CAWSRALANEQFF. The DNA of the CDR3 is TGTGCCTGGAGTCGTGCACTAGCCAATGAGCAGTTCTTC.